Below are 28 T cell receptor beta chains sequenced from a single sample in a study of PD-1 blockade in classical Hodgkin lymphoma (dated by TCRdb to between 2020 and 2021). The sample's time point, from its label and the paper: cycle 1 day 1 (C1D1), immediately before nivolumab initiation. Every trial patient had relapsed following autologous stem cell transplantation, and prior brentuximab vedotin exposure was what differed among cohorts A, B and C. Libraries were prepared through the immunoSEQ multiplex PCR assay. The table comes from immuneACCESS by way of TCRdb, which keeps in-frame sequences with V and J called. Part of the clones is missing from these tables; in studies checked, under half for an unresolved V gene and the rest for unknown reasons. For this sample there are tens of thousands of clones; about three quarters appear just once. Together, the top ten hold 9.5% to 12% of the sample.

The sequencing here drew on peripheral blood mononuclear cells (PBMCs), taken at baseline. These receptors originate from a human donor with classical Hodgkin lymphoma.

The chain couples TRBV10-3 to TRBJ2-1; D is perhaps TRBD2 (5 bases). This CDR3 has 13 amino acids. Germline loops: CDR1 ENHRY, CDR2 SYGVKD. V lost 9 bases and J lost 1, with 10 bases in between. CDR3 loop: CAIGGASYNEQFF. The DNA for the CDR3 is TGTGCCATTGGAGGAGCATCCTACAATGAGCAGTTCTTC.

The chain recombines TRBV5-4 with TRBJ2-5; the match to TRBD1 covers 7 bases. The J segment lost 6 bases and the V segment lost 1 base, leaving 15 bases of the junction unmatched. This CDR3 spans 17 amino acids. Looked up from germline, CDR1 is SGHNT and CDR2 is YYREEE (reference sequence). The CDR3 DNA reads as TGTGCCAGCAGCTTGCCTGGGGCGGCACAAGGGGGCAAGACCCAGTACTTC. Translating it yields CASSLPGAAQGGKTQYF. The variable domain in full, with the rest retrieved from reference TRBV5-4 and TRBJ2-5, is ETGVTQSPTHLIKTRGQQVTLRCSSQSGHNTVSWYQQALGQGPQFIFQYYREEENGRGNFPPRFSGLQFPNYSSELNVNALELDDSALYLCASSLPGAAQGGKTQYFGPGTRLLVL.

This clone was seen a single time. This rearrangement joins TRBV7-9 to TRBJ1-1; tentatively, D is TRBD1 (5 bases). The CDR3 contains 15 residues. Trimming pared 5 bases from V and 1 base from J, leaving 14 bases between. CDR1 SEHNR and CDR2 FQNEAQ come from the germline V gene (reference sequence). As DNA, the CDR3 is TGTGCCAGCAGCCCCCGAGGGGCTCCGAACACTGAAGCTTTCTTT. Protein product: CASSPRGAPNTEAFF.

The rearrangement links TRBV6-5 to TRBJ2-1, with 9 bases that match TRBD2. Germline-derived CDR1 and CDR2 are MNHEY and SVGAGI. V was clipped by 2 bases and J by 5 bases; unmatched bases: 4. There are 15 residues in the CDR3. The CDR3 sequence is CASSYGAGGNNEQFF. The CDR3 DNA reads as TGTGCCAGCAGTTACGGCGCGGGAGGGAACAATGAGCAGTTCTTC.

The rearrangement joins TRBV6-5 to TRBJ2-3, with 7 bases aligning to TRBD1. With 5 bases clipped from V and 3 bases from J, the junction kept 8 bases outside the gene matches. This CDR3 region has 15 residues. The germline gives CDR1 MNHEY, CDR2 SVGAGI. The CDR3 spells CASSRTGQFTDTQYF. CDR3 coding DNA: TGTGCCAGCAGTCGGACGGGACAGTTTACAGATACGCAGTATTTT.

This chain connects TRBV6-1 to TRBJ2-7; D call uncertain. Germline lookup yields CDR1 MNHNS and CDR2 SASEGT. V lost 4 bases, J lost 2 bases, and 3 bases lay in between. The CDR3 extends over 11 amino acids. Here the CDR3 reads CASSGAYEQYF. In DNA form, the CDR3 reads TGTGCCAGCAGTGGGGCCTACGAGCAGTACTTC.

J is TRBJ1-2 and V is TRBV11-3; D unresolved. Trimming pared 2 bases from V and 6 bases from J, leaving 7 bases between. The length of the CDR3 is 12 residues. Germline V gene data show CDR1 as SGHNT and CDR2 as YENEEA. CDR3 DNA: TGTGCCAGCAGCTTAATTGGCAATGGCTACACCTTC. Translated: CASSLIGNGYTF.

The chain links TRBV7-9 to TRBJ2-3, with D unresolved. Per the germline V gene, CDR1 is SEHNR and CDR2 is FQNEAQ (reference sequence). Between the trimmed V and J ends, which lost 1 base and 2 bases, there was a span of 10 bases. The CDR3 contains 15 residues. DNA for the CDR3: TGTGCCAGCAGCTTAGAAGTGGACCTCACAGATACGCAGTATTTT. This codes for CASSLEVDLTDTQYF.

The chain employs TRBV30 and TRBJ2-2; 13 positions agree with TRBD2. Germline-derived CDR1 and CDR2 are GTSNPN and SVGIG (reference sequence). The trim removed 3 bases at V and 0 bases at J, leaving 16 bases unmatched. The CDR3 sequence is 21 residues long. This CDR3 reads CAWSNWGSYGTSGTNTGELFF. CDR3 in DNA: TGTGCCTGGAGCAACTGGGGATCATACGGGACTAGCGGGACGAACACCGGGGAGCTGTTTTTT.

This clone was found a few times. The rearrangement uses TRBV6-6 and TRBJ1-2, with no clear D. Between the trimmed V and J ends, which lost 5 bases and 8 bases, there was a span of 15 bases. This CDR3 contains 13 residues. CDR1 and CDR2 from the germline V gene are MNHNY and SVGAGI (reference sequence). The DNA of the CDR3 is TGTGCCAGCAGTCCAGGACCCCTTTGGGGCTACACCTTC. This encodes CASSPGPLWGYTF.

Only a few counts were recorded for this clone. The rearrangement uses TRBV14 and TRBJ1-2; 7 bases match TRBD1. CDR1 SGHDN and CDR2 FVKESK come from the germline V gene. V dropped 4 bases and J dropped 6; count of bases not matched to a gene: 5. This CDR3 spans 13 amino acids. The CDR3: CASSPGTANGYTF. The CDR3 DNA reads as TGTGCCAGCAGCCCCGGGACAGCAAATGGCTACACCTTC.

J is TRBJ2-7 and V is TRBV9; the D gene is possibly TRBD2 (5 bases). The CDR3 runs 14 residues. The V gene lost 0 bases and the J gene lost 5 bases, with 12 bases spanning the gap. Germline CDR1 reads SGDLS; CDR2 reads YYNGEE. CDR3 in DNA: TGTGCCAGCAGCGTAGAGGGAGTCACGGACGAGCAGTACTTC. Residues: CASSVEGVTDEQYF.

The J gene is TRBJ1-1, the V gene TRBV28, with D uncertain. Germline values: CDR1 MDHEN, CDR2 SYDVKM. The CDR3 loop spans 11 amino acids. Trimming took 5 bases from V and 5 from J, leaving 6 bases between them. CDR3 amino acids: CASSGWTEAFF. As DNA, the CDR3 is TGTGCCAGCAGTGGGTGGACTGAAGCTTTCTTT.

The chain's CDR3 is CASSTRTSGKYNEQFF. The DNA for the CDR3 is TGTGCCAGCAGCACCCGGACTAGCGGGAAATACAATGAGCAGTTCTTC. The gene calls are TRBV5-4 and TRBJ2-1, with 12 nucleotides matching TRBD2. V lost 4 bases and J lost 4; bases outside the gene matches: 6. There are 16 residues in the CDR3. Germline CDR1 and CDR2: SGHNT and YYREEE (reference sequence). Variable domain in full (rest from reference TRBV5-4 and TRBJ2-1): ETGVTQSPTHLIKTRGQQVTLRCSSQSGHNTVSWYQQALGQGPQFIFQYYREEENGRGNFPPRFSGLQFPNYSSELNVNALELDDSALYLCASSTRTSGKYNEQFFGPGTRLTVL.

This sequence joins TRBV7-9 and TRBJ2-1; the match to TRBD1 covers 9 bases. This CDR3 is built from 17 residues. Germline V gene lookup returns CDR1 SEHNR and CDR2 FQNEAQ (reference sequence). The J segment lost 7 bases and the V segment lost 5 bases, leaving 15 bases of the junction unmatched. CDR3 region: CASSPHAGTGLGNEQFF. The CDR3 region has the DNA TGTGCCAGCAGCCCTCACGCCGGGACAGGGCTTGGGAATGAGCAGTTCTTC.

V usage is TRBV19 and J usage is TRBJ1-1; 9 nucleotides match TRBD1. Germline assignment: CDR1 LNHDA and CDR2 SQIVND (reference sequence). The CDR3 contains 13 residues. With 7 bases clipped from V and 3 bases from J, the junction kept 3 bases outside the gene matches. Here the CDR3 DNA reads TGTGCCAGTACTCGACAGGGGGACACTGAAGCTTTCTTT. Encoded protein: CASTRQGDTEAFF.

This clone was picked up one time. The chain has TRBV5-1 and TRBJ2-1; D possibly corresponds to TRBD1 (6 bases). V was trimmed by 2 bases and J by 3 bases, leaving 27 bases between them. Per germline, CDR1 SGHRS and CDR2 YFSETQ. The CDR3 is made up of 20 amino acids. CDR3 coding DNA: TGCGCCAGCAGCTTCAGGGGTCGAGGGATTGTGGGAGTTGACTACAATGAGCAGTTCTTC. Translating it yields CASSFRGRGIVGVDYNEQFF. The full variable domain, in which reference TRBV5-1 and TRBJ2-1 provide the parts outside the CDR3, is KAGVTQTPRYLIKTRGQQVTLSCSPISGHRSVSWYQQTPGQGLQFLFEYFSETQRNKGNFPGRFSGRQFSNSRSEMNVSTLELGDSALYLCASSFRGRGIVGVDYNEQFFGPGTRLTVL.

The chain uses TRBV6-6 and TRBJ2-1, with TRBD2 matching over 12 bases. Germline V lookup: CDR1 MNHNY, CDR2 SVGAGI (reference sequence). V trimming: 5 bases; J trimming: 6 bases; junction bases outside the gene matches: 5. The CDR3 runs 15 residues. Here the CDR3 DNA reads TGTGCCAGCAGTCCGACTAGCGGGAGCCGCAATGAGCAGTTCTTC. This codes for CASSPTSGSRNEQFF.

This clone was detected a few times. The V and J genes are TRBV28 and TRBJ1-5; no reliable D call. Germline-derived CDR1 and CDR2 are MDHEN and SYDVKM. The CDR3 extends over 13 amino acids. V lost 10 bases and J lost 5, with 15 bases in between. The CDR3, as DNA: TGTGCCACCGACAACGACATCTATCAGCCCCAGCATTTT. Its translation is CATDNDIYQPQHF.

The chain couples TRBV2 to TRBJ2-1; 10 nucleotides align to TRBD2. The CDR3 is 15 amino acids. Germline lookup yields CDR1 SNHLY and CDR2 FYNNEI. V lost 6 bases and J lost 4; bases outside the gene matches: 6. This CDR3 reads CASRPTSGTYNEQFF. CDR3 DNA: TGTGCCAGCAGGCCAACTAGCGGGACGTACAATGAGCAGTTCTTC.

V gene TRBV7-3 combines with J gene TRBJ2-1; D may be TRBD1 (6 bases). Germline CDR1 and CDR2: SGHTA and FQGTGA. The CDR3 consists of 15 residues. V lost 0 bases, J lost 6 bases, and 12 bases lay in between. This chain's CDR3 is CASSLTDSSSNEQFF. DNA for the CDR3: TGTGCCAGCAGCTTAACGGACAGCTCATCCAATGAGCAGTTCTTC.

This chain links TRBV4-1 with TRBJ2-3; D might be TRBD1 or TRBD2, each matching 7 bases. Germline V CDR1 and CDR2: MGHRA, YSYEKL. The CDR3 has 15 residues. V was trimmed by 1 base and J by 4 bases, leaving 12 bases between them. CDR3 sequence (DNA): TGCGCCAGCAGCCAAGCTCAGGGGGGGCCAGATACGCAGTATTTT. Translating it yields CASSQAQGGPDTQYF.

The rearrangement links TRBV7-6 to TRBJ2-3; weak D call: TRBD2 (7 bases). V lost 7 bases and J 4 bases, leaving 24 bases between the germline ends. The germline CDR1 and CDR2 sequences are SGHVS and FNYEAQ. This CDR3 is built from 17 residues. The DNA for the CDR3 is TGTGCCAGCACTCTAGGTGCGGGACACGGGGGGCCAGATACGCAGTATTTT. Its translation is CASTLGAGHGGPDTQYF. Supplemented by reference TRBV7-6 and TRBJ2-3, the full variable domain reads GAGVSQSPRYKVTKRGQDVALRCDPISGHVSLYWYRQALGQGPEFLTYFNYEAQQDKSGLPNDRFSAERPEGSISTLTIQRTEQRDSAMYRCASTLGAGHGGPDTQYFGPGTRLTVL.

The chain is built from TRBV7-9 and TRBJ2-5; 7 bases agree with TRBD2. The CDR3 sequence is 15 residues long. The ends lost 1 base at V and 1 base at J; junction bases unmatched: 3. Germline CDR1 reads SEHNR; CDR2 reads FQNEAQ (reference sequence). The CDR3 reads CASSLGAGIQETQYF. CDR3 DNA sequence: TGTGCCAGCAGCTTAGGAGCGGGGATCCAAGAGACCCAGTACTTC.

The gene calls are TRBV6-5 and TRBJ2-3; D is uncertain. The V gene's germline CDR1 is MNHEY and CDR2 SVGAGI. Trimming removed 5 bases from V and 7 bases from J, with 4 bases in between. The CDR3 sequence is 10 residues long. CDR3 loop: CASSDNTQYF. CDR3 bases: TGTGCCAGCAGTGACAATACGCAGTATTTT.

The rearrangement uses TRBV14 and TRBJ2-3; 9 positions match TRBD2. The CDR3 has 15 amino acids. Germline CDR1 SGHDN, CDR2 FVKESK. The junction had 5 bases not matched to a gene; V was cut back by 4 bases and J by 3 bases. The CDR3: CASSRIGLATDTQYF. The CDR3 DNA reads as TGTGCCAGCAGCCGTATTGGACTAGCGACAGATACGCAGTATTTT. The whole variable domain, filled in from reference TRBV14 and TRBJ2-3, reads EAGVTQFPSHSVIEKGQTVTLRCDPISGHDNLYWYRRVMGKEIKFLLHFVKESKQDESGMPNNRFLAERTGGTYSTLKVQPAELEDSGVYFCASSRIGLATDTQYFGPGTRLTVL.

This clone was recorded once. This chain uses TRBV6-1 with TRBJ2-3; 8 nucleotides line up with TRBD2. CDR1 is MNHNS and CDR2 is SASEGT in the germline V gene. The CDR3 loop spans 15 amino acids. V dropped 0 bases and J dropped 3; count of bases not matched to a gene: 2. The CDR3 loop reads CASSEAGLGTDTQYF. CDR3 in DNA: TGTGCCAGCAGTGAAGCGGGACTAGGAACAGATACGCAGTATTTT.

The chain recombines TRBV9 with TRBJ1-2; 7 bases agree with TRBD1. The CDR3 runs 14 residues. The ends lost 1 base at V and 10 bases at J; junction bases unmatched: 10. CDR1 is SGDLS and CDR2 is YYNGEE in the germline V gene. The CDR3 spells CASSVSGTASFYTF. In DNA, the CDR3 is TGTGCCAGCAGCGTAAGTGGGACAGCAAGTTTCTACACCTTC. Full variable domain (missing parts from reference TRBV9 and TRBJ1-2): DSGVTQTPKHLITATGQRVTLRCSPRSGDLSVYWYQQSLDQGLQFLIQYYNGEERAKGNILERFSAQQFPDLHSELNLSSLELGDSALYFCASSVSGTASFYTFGSGTRLTVV.